This paragraph reports one TCR beta chain. No antigen is known for it. These data belong to a study of cytomegalovirus exposure and HLA in healthy donors. Overall study results and limits: Later work associated fewer than 20,000 TCR beta sequences with HLA alleles at 0.05 false discovery rate. For most TCR beta V segments, an earlier analysis put the productive rate at about 87% or about 30% of the time. A later analysis showed HLA-associated TCR beta chains outstripping equally common others in clonal expansion. A later analysis by the authors found several of the most significant clusters apparently linked to common viral pathogens.

CDR1 is MNHEY and CDR2 is SVGAGI in the germline V gene. Germline trimming cut 1 base from V and 6 bases from J; bases unmatched to any gene: 5. The CDR3 has 15 residues. The PCR made use of 60 Vbeta and 13 Jbeta primers. TCRdb keeps only in-frame clones here, not all; method: immunoSEQ multiplex PCR. This sample yields 150,000 to 200,000 clones, of which roughly 80% are seen a single time; about 1.8% belongs to the top ten. This TCR was recovered from a woman in her late teens or twenties in good health and CMV-seronegative. This chain links TRBV6-5 with TRBJ1-2; 10 nucleotides match TRBD1. Sequencing input: PBMCs. CDR3 sequence reads: CASSYFRDRGNGYTF. The CDR3 DNA reads TGTGCCAGCAGTTACTTCAGGGACAGGGGAAATGGCTACACCTTC.